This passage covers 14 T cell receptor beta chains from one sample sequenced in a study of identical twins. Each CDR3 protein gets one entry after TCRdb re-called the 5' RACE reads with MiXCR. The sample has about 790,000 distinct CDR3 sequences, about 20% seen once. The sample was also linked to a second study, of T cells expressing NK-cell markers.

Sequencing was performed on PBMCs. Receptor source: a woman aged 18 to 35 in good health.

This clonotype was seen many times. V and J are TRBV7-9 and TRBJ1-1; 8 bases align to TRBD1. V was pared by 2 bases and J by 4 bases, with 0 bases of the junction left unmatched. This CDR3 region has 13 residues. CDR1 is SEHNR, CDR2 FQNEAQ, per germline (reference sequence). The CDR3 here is CASSLQGATEAFF. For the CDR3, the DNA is TGTGCCAGCAGCTTACAGGGGGCCACTGAAGCTTTCTTT.

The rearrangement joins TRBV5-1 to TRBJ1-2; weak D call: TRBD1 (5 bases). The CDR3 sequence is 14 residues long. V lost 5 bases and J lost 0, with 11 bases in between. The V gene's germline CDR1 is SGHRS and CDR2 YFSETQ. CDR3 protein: CASSGQRSNYGYTF. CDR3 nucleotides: TGCGCCAGCAGTGGACAAAGATCTAACTATGGCTACACCTTC.

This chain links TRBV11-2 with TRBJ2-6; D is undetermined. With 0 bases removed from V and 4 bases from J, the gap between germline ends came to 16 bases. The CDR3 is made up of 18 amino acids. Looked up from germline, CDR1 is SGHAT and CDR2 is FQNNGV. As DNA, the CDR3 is TGTGCCAGCAGCTTAGACACTCGTCTCTCGTGGGGGGCCAACGTCCTGACTTTC. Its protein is CASSLDTRLSWGANVLTF.

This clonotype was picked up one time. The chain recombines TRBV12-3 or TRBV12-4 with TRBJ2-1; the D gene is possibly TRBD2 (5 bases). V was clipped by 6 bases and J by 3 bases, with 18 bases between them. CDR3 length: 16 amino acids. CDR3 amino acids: CASRASGGGLYNEQFF. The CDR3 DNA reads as TGTGCCAGCAGGGCCTCGGGTGGCGGGCTCTACAATGAGCAGTTCTTC.

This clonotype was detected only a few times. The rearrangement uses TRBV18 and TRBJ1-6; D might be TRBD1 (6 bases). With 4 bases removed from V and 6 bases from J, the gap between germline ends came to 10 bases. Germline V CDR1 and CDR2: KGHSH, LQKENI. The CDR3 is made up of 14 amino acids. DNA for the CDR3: TGTGCCAGCTCACGCGACAGGACTAATTCACCCCTCCACTTT. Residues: CASSRDRTNSPLHF.

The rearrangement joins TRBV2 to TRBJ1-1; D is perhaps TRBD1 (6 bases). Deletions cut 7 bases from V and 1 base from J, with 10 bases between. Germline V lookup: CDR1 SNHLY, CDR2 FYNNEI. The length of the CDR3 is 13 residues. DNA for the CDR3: TGTGCCAGCATGTTACAGGGGAACACTGAAGCTTTCTTT. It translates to CASMLQGNTEAFF.

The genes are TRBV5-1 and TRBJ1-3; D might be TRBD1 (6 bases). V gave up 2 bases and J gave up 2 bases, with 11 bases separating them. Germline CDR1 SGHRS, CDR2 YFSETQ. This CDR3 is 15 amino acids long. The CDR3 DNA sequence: TGCGCCAGCAGCTTCCAGGGGAATGCTGGAAACACCATATATTTT. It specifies CASSFQGNAGNTIYF.

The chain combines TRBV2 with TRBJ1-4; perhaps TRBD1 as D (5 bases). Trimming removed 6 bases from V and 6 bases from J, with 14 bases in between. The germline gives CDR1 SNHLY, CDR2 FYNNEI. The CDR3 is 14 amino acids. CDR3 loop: CASRVGTGDEKLFF. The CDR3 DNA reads TGTGCCAGCAGGGTCGGGACGGGCGATGAAAAACTGTTTTTT.

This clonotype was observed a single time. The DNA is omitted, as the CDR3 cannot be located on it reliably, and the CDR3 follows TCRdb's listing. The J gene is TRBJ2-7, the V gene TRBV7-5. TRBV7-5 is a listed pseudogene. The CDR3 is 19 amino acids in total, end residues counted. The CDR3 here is CISVPEAQPQQEKAYEQYF.

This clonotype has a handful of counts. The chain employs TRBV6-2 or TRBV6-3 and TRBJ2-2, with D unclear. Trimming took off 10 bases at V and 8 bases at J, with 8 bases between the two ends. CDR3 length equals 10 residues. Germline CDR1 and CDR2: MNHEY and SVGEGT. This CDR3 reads CATGRGELFF. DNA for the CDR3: TGTGCCACCGGTAGAGGGGAGCTGTTTTTT.

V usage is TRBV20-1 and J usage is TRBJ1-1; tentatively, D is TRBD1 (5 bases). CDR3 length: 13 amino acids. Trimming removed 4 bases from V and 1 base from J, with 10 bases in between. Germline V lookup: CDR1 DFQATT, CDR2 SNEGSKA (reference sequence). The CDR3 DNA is TGCAGTGCTAAAGACGACAGGAACACTGAAGCTTTCTTT. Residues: CSAKDDRNTEAFF.

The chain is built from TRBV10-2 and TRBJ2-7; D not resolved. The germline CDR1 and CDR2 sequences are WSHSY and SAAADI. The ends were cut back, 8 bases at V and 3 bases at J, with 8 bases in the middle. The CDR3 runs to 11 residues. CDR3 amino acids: CASGESYEQYF. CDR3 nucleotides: TGCGCCAGCGGGGAAAGCTACGAGCAGTACTTC.

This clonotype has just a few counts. CDR3 sequence reads: CSVALGHMNTEAFF. The CDR3 coding sequence is TGCAGTGTCGCCCTCGGACATATGAACACTGAAGCTTTCTTT. This chain joins TRBV20-1 and TRBJ1-1, with D possibly TRBD1 on 5 matching bases. The length of the CDR3 is 14 residues. V lost 7 bases to trimming and J lost 0 bases, with 15 bases between them. CDR1 and CDR2 (germline): DFQATT, SNEGSKA (reference sequence).

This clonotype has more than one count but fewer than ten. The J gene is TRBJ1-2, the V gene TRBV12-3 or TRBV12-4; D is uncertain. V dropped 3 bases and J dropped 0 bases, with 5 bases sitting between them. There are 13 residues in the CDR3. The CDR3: CASSFYPNYGYTF. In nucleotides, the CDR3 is TGTGCCAGCAGTTTCTATCCTAACTATGGCTACACCTTC.